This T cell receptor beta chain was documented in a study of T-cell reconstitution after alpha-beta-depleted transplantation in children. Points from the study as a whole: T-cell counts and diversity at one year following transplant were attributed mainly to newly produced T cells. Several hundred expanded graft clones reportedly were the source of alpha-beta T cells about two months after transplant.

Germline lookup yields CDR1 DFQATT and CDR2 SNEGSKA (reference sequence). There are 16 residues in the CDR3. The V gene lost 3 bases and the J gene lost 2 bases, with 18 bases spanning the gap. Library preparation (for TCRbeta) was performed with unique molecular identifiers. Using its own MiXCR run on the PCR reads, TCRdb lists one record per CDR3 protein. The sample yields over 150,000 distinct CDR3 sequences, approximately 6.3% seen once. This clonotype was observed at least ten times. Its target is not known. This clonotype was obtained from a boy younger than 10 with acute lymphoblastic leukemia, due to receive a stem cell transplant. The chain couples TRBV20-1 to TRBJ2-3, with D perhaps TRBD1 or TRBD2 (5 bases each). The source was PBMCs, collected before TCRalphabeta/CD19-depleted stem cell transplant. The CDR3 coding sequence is TGCAGTGCTAGGCGAGAACTAGGGGCGAACACAGATACGCAGTATTTT. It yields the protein CSARRELGANTDTQYF.